This T cell receptor (beta chain) comes out of a study of tumor-infiltrating lymphocytes in primary liver carcinoma. Study-level background: Patients of both sexes were 30 to 69 years old. Samples had roughly 3.5 to 8 million productive TCRbeta reads, comparable between tissue types.

The CDR3 is 14 amino acids. From germline, CDR1 is MNHEY and CDR2 SVGEGT. The V and J ends lost 6 bases and 1 base respectively, with 9 bases between them. Study findings and constraints: The samples were not sorted (they were bulk), so CD4+ and CD8+ repertoires were not compared.

Constant-region priming of roughly 500 ng total RNA yielded TCR beta cDNA. Three nested multiplex PCR rounds, a slightly modified ARM-PCR, produced the libraries for TCR beta. A C-beta reverse primer was combined with TRBV1-TRBV30 forward primers in the first two PCR rounds, and each round had around 11 cycles. TCRdb passed the multiplex PCR reads through MiXCR, listing each CDR3 protein once. The table records 250,000 to 350,000 distinct CDR3 sequences, about three fifths of them present only once. Unsorted whole blood supplied the RNA, and germline DNA was extracted too. The patients lived with chronic HBV infection and had not yet received any treatment. This clonotype showed up many times. What it binds is unknown.

The source of this sequence is a woman aged 30 to 39 with primary liver carcinoma and hepatitis B virus infection. The material sequenced was peripheral blood. J is TRBJ2-2 and V is TRBV6-2 or TRBV6-3; D remains ambiguous. CDR3 region: CASSLNENTGELFF. CDR3 nucleotides: TGTGCCAGCAGCCTAAACGAGAACACCGGGGAGCTGTTTTTT.